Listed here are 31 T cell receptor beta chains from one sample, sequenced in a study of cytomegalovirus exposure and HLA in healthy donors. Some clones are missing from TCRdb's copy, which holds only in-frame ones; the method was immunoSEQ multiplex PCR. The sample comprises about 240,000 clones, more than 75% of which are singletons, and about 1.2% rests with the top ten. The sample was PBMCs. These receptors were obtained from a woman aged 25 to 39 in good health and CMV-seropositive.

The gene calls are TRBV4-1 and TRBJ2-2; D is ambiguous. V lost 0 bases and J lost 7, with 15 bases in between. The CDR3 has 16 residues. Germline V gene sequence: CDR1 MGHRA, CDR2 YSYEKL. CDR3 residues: CASSQDQFARGGELFF. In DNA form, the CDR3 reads TGCGCCAGCAGCCAAGATCAGTTCGCTCGAGGCGGGGAGCTGTTTTTT.

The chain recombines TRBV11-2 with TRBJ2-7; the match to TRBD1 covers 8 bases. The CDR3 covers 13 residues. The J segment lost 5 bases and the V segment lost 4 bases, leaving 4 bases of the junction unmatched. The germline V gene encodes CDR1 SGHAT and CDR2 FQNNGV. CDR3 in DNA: TGTGCCAGCAGCTACGGGACAGGAAACGAGCAGTACTTC. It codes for CASSYGTGNEQYF.

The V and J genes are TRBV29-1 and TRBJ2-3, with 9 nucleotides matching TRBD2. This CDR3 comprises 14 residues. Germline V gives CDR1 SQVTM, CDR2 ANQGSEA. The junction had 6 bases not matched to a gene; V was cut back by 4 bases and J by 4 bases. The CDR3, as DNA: TGCAGCGTTGCTAGTGGGACTAGCCCAGATACGCAGTATTTT. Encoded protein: CSVASGTSPDTQYF.

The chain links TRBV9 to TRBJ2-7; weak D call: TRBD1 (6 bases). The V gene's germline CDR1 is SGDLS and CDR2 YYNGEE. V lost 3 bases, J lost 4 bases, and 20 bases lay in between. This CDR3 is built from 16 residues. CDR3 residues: CASSGEGRTADYEQYF. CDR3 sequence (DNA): TGTGCCAGCAGCGGCGAGGGCAGGACAGCCGATTACGAGCAGTACTTC.

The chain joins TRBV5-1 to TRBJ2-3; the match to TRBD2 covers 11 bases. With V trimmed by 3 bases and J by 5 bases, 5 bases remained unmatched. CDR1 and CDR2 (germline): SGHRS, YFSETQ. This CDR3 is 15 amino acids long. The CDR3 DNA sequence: TGCGCCAGCAGCTCTCTAGCGGGAGGTTTAGATACGCAGTATTTT. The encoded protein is CASSSLAGGLDTQYF.

The CDR3 spells CASSLDLTESNQPQHF. As DNA, the CDR3 is TGTGCCAGCAGCTTAGATCTAACAGAGAGCAATCAGCCCCAGCATTTT. V usage is TRBV11-3 and J usage is TRBJ1-5; D gene uncertain. The CDR3 runs to 16 residues. Looked up from germline, CDR1 is SGHNT and CDR2 is YENEEA. Trimming took 0 bases from V and 1 from J, leaving 10 bases between them.

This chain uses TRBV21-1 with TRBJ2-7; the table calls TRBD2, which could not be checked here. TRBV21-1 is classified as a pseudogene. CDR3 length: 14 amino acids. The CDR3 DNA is TGTGCCAGCAGCAAACCTTCCGTTTCCTACGAGCAGTACTTC. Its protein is CASSKPSVSYEQYF.

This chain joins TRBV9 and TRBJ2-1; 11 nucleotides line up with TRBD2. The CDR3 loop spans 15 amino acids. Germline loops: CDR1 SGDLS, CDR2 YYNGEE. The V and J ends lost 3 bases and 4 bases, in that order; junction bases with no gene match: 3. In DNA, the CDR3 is TGTGCCAGCAGCGCCCTAGCGGGAGGTTACAATGAGCAGTTCTTC. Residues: CASSALAGGYNEQFF.

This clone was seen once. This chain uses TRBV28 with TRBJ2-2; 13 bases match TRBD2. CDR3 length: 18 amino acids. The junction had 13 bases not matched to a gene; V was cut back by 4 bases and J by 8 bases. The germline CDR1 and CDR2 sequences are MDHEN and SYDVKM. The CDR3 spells CASSYRGKGLAGTGELFF. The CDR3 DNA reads TGTGCCAGCAGTTATCGGGGAAAGGGACTAGCGGGAACGGGGGAGCTGTTTTTT.

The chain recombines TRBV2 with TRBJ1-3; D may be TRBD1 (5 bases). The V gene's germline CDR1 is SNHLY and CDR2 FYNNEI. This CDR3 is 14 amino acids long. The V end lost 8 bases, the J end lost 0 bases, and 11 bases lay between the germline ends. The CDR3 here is CASGGGSSGNTIYF. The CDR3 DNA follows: TGTGCCAGCGGGGGGGGGAGCTCTGGAAACACCATATATTTT. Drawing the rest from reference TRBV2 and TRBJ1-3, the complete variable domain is EPEVTQTPSHQVTQMGQEVILRCVPISNHLYFYWYRQILGQKVEFLVSFYNNEISEKSEIFDDQFSVERPDGSNFTLKIRSTKLEDSAMYFCASGGGSSGNTIYFGEGSWLTVV.

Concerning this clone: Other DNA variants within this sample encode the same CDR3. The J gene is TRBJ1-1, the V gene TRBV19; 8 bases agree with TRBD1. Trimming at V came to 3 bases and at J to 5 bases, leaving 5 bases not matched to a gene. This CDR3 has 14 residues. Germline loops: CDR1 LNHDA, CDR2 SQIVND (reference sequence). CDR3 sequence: CASSIGQGVTEAFF. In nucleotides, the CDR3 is TGTGCCAGTAGTATCGGACAGGGTGTGACTGAAGCTTTCTTT.

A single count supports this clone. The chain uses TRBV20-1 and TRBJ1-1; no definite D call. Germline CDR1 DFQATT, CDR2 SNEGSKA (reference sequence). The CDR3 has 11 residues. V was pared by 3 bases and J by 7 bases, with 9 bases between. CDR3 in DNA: TGCAGTGCTAGGACTGTTTTTGAAGCTTTCTTT. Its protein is CSARTVFEAFF.

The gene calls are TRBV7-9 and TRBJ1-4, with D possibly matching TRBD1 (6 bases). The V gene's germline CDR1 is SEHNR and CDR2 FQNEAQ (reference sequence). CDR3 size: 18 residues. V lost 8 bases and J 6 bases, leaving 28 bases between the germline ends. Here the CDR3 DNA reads TGTGCCAGCGCATCCAGTCAACTACAGGGCAATGATTATGAAAAACTGTTTTTT. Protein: CASASSQLQGNDYEKLFF.

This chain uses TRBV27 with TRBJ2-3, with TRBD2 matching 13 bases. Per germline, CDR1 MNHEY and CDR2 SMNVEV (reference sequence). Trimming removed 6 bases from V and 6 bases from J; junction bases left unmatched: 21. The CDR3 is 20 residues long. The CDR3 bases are TGTGCCAGCAGGAGATCAGGCTACGCGACTAGCGGGGGGAGGTTGGATACGCAGTATTTT. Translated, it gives CASRRSGYATSGGRLDTQYF.

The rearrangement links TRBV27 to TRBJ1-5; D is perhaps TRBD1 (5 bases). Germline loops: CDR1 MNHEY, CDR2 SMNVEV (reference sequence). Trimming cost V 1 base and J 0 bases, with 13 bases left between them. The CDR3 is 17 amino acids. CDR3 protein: CASSLLGDWGSNQPQHF. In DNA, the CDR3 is TGTGCCAGCAGTTTATTGGGGGACTGGGGTAGCAATCAGCCCCAGCATTTT.

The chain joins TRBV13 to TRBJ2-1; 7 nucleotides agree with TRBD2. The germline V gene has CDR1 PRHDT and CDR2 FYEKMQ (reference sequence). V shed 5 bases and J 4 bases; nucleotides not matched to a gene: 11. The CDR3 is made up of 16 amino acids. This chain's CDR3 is CASSPPGLADYNEQFF. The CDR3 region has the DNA TGTGCCAGCAGCCCCCCTGGTCTAGCGGATTACAATGAGCAGTTCTTC.

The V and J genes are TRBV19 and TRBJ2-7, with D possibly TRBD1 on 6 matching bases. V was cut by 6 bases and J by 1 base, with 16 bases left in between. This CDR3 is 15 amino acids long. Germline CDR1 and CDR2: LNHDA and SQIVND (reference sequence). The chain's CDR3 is CASSLRTGSSYEQYF. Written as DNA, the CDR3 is TGTGCCAGTAGCCTGAGAACAGGGTCTTCCTACGAGCAGTACTTC.

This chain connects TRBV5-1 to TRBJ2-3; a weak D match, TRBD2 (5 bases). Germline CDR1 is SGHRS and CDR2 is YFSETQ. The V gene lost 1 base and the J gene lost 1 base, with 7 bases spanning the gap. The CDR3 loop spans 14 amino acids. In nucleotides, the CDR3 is TGCGCCAGCAGCTTGTCGAGGGGCACAGATACGCAGTATTTT. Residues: CASSLSRGTDTQYF.

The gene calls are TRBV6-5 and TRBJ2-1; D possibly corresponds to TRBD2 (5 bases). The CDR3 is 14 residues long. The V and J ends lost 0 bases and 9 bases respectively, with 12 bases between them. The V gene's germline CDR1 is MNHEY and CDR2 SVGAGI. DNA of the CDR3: TGTGCCAGCAGTTACTCGATTAGCGTTTCTGAGCAGTTCTTC. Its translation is CASSYSISVSEQFF.

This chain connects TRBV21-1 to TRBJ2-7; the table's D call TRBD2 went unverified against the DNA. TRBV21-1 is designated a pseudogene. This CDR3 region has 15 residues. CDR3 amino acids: CASSKKGGTSYEQYF. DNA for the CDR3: TGTGCCAGCAGCAAAAAGGGGGGGACTTCCTACGAGCAGTACTTC.

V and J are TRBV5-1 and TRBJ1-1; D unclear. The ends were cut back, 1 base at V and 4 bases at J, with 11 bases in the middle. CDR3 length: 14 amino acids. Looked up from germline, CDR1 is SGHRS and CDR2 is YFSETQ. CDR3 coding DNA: TGCGCCAGCAGCTTGATCATTGAGTTCACTGAAGCTTTCTTT. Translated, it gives CASSLIIEFTEAFF.

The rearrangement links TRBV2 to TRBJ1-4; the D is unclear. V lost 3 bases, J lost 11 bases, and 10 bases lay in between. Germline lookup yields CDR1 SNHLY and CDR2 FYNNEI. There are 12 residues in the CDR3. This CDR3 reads CASSDGVGKLFF. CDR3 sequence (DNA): TGTGCCAGCAGTGATGGAGTTGGGAAACTGTTTTTT.

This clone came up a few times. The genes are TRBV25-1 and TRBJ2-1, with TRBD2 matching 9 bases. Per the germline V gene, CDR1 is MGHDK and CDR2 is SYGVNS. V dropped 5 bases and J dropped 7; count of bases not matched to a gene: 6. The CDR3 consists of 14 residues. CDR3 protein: CASSFGTSLNEQFF. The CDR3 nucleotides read TGTGCCAGCAGTTTCGGGACTAGCCTAAATGAGCAGTTCTTC.

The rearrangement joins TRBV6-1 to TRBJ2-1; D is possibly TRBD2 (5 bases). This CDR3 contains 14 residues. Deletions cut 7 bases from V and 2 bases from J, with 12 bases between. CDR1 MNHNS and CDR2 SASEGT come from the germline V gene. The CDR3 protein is CASNPSPTYNEQFF. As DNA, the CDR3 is TGTGCCAGCAACCCTAGCCCCACCTACAATGAGCAGTTCTTC.

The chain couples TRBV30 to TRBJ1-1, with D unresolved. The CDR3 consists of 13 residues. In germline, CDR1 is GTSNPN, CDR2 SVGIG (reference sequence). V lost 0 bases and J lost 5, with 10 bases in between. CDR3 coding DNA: TGTGCCTGGAGTGTATCTTCGGTGACTGAAGCTTTCTTT. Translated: CAWSVSSVTEAFF.

The CDR3, as DNA: TGTGCCAGCAGCATAAGCGGGAGAATCTCCTACGAGCAGTACTTC. Its protein product is CASSISGRISYEQYF. This chain links TRBV5-4 with TRBJ2-7; 8 nucleotides align to TRBD2. The CDR3 covers 15 residues. Germline CDR1 reads SGHNT; CDR2 reads YYREEE (reference sequence). Losses at the gene ends were 4 bases for V and 0 bases for J; bases not matched to a gene: 6.

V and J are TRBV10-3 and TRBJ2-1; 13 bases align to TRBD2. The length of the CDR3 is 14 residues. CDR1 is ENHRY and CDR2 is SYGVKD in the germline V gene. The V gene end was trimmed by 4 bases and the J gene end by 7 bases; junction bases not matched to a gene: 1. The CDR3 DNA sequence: TGTGCCATCAGTGGGACTAGCGGGAGTAATGAGCAGTTCTTC. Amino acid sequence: CAISGTSGSNEQFF.

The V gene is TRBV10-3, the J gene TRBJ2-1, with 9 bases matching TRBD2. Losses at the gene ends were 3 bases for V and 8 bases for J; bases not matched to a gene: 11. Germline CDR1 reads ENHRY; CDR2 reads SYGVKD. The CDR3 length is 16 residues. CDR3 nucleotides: TGTGCCATCAGTGACCTCCTTAGCGGGAGTAGGGATGAGCAGTTCTTC. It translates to CAISDLLSGSRDEQFF.

The CDR3 region has the DNA TGTGCCAGCAGTGAGGTATGGGCTCCTCAAGAGCAGTTCTTC. This translates into CASSEVWAPQEQFF. The V gene is TRBV6-1, the J gene TRBJ2-1; D gene uncertain. Germline V lookup: CDR1 MNHNS, CDR2 SASEGT. Trimming stripped 3 bases from V and 10 bases from J, with 16 bases between. The CDR3 has 14 residues.

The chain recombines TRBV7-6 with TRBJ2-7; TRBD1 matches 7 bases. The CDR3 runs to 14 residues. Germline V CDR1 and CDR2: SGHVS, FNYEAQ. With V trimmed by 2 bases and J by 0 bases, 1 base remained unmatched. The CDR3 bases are TGTGCCAGCAGCTTAAAGGGGGCCTCCTACGAGCAGTACTTC. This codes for CASSLKGASYEQYF.

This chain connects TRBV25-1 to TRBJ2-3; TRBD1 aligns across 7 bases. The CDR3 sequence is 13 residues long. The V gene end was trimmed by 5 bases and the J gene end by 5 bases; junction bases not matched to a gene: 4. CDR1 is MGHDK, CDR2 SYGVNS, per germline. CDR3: CASSKAGGDTQYF. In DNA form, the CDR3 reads TGTGCCAGCAGTAAAGCAGGGGGAGATACGCAGTATTTT.